What follows describes a single TCR beta chain. Some clones are missing from TCRdb's copy, which holds only in-frame ones; the method was immunoSEQ multiplex PCR. The table records 150,000 to 180,000 clones, under 95% of them present only once. These data are taken from a study of blood T cell repertoires in COVID-19. At the level of the study: Sites across the United States, Italy and Spain contributed samples from acute and convalescent COVID-19. PBMCs, B-cell-depleted T cells, or T cells were the source of the cDNA or gDNA that made up the material.

The junction had 7 bases not matched to a gene; V was cut back by 5 bases and J by 3 bases. Germline CDR1 and CDR2: KGHSH and LQKENI. This CDR3 comprises 16 residues. This clonotype was sampled from a man aged 50 or older with acute or convalescent COVID-19. The chain joins TRBV18 to TRBJ1-1; 12 positions match TRBD1. Source material: peripheral blood. CDR3 residues: CASSTGTGGMDTEAFF. The CDR3, as DNA: TGTGCCAGCTCAACCGGGACAGGGGGCATGGACACTGAAGCTTTCTTT.